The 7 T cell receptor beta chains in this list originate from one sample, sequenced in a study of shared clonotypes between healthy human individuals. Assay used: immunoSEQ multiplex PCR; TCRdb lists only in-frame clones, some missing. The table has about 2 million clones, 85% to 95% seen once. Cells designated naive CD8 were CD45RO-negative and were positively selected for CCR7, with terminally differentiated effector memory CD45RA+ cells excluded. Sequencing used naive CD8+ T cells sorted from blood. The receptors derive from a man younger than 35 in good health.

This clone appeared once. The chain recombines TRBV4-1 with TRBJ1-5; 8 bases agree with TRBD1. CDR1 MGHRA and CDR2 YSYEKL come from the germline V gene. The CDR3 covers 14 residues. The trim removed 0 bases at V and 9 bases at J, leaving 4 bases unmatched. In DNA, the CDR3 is TGCGCCAGCAGCCAAGATCGACAGGGGTGGCCCCAGCATTTT. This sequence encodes CASSQDRQGWPQHF.

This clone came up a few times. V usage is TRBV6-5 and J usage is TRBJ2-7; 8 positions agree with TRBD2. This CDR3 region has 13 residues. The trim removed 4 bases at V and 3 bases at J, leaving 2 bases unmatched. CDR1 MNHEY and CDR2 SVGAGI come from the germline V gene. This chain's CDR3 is CASSLGLVYEQYF. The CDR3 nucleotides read TGTGCCAGCAGTTTGGGACTAGTCTACGAGCAGTACTTC.

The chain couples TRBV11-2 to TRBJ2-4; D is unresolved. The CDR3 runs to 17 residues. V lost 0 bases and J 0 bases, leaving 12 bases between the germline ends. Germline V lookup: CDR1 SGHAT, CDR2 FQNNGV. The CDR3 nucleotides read TGTGCCAGCAGCTTAGACTGGAATCAACTAGCCAAAAACATTCAGTACTTC. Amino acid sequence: CASSLDWNQLAKNIQYF. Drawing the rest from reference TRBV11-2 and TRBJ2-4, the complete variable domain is EAGVAQSPRYKIIEKRQSVAFWCNPISGHATLYWYQQILGQGPKLLIQFQNNGVVDDSQLPKDRFSAERLKGVDSTLKIQPAKLEDSAVYLCASSLDWNQLAKNIQYFGAGTRLSVL.

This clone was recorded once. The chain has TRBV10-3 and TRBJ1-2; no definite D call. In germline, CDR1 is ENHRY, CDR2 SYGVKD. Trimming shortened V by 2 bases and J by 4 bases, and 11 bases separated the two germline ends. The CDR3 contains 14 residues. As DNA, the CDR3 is TGTGCCATCAGTGAGAGTCCTGAAATCTATGGCTACACCTTC. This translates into CAISESPEIYGYTF.

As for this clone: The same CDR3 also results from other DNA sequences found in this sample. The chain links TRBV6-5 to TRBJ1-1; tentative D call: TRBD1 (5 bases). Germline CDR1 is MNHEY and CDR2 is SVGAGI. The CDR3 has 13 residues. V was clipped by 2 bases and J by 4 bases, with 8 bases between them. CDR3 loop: CASSYGGTTEAFF. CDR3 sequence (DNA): TGTGCCAGCAGTTACGGGGGAACCACTGAAGCTTTCTTT.

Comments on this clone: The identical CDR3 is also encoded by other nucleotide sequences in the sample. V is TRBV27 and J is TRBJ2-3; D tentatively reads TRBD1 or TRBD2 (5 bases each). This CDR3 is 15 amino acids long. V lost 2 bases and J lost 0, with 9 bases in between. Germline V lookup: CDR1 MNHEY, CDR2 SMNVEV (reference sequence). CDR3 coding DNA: TGTGCCAGCAGTTTAACTGGGGGTAGCACAGATACGCAGTATTTT. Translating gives CASSLTGGSTDTQYF.

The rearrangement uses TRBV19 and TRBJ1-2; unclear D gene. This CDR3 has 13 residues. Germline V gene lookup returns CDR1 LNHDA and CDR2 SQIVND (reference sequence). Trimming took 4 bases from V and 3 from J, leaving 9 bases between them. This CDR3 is CASSTDLHYGYTF. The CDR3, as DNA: TGTGCCAGTAGTACCGATCTCCACTATGGCTACACCTTC.